This T cell receptor (beta chain) stems from a study of early T cells in non-severe SARS-CoV-2 infection. The ends were cut back, 6 bases at V and 0 bases at J, with 9 bases in the middle. CDR3 size: 14 residues. Individual cDNA molecules received unique molecular identifiers. TCRdb reprocessed the 5' RACE reads with MiXCR, giving one entry per CDR3 protein. The profile shows over 80,000 distinct CDR3 sequences, around 12% of them singletons. Here the sequenced sample was whole blood, taken at baseline. The genes are TRBV12-3 or TRBV12-4 and TRBJ1-5; D is ambiguous. The TCR was taken from an adult who was a healthcare worker with PCR-confirmed SARS-CoV-2 infection or an uninfected control (not recorded which). CDR3 nucleotides: TGTGCCAGCAGCCCAGGAGCTAGCAATCAGCCCCAGCATTTT. This codes for CASSPGASNQPQHF.